These T cell receptor beta chains were read from a single sample in a study of cytomegalovirus exposure and HLA in healthy donors. Assay: immunoSEQ multiplex PCR; the TCRdb copy retains only in-frame clones and omits some. Of under 130,000 clones listed, about an eighth were seen once; the top ten hold approximately 15%. Source material: PBMCs. These receptors all come from a man aged 40-50 years in good health and CMV-seropositive. Each CDR3 is given with its conserved first and last residue. The D gene is left open where the match is weak. Where a row states a size, it is once, few, many or the class of an expanded clone; other rows omit it.

>TRBJ2-7|TRBD2|few|TRBV6-5
TGTGCCAGCAGCGGACTAGCGGGCGAGCAGTACTTC
CASSGLAGEQYF
>TRBJ1-1|TRBD1|few|TRBV15
TGTGCCACCAGCACCCCCAAGGGGGACAGTCCTAAAAGCTTT
CATSTPKGDSPKSF
>TRBJ2-1|.|few|TRBV6-5
TGTGCCAGCAGTCTGTCCCCGAGCTCCTACAATGAGCAGTTCTTC
CASSLSPSSYNEQFF
>TRBJ1-1|TRBD1|.|TRBV7-8
TGTGCCAGCAGCTTAACCCGACAGGGGGTTTTGGGCACTGAAGCTTTCTTT
CASSLTRQGVLGTEAFF
>TRBJ1-2|.|few|TRBV7-3
TGTGCCAGCAGCTTAAGAATGTCACAGATTAGTAGCTATGGCTACACCTTC
CASSLRMSQISSYGYTF
>TRBJ1-2|TRBD1|.|TRBV11-2
TGTGCCAGCAGCCCACGGGAGGGGGCCCTTAGCTATGGCTACACCTTC
CASSPREGALSYGYTF
>TRBJ1-5|TRBD1|.|TRBV19
TGTGCCAGTAGAACCTTCCGACAGGGAAAAGGCAATCAGCCCCAGCATTTT
CASRTFRQGKGNQPQHF
>TRBJ2-1|.|.|TRBV1
TGCACCAGCAGCCAAGATGTCCAGCGGGAGGTCTACAATGAGCAGTTCTTC
CTSSQDVQREVYNEQFF
>TRBJ2-1|.|.|TRBV7-7
TGTGCTAGCAGCTTAGCAGCGGAGGGAGGCAATGAGCAGTTCTTC
CASSLAAEGGNEQFF
>TRBJ2-6|.|.|TRBV9
TGTGCCAGCAGCGCCTTTTTCGGCTCTGGGGCCAACGTCCTGACTTTC
CASSAFFGSGANVLTF
>TRBJ1-1|.|.|TRBV27
TGTGCCAGCAGTGAAAGGGGTTCTGAAGCTTTCTTT
CASSERGSEAFF
>TRBJ1-4|TRBD1|.|TRBV6-1
TGTGCCAGCAGTGAAAATCCGGGACAGGGTTTTGAAAAACTGTTTTTT
CASSENPGQGFEKLFF
>TRBJ1-5|.|.|TRBV7-9
TGTGCCAGCAGCTTTTCGTCACAGAATCAGCCCCAGCATTTT
CASSFSSQNQPQHF
>TRBJ1-3|TRBD1|.|TRBV6-1
TGTGCCAGCAGTGAGCCACGGGACAGGGGACGGGGATCCTCTGGAAACACCATATATTTT
CASSEPRDRGRGSSGNTIYF